Listed below are T cell receptor beta chains from one sample, sequenced in a study of blood T cell repertoires in COVID-19. Assay: immunoSEQ multiplex PCR; the TCRdb copy retains only in-frame clones and omits some. The profile covers 110,000 to 150,000 clones, with 75% to 90% appearing a single time and approximately 3.5% taken by the ten largest. The material sequenced was peripheral blood. These receptors were taken from a man between 65 and 85 years old who had recovered from COVID-19. Each CDR3 is given with its conserved first and last residue. A D gene is named only where the DNA matches it firmly. Clone size appears in some rows only: once, few, many, or a class for an expanded clone.

v_gene	j_gene	abundance	d_gene	CDR3nt	CDR3aa
TRBV29-1	TRBJ2-1	few	TRBD2	TGCAGCGTTGAGGGGGGGACTAGCGGGTACAATGAGCAGTTCTTC	CSVEGGTSGYNEQFF
TRBV4-1	TRBJ2-6	NA	NA	TGCGCCAGCAGCCAAGCCAGCAGGGGTTTTGGGGCCAACGTCCTGACTTTC	CASSQASRGFGANVLTF
TRBV19	TRBJ1-2	NA	NA	TGTGCCAGCACGCAGGGGAGCTATGGCTACACCTTC	CASTQGSYGYTF
TRBV6-2/TRBV6-3	TRBJ1-2	NA	NA	TGTGCCAGCAGTTACGAGGCAGCCTCGTCTATAGGCTACACCTTC	CASSYEAASSIGYTF
TRBV6-5	TRBJ1-4	NA	TRBD1	TGTGCCAGCAGTTATTCAGGGGGCGCCGGTGAAAAACTGTTTTTT	CASSYSGGAGEKLFF
TRBV11-2	TRBJ2-7	NA	NA	TGTGCCAGCAGAAGGGGTCATCCTTCCTACGAGCAGTACTTC	CASRRGHPSYEQYF
TRBV11-2	TRBJ2-7	NA	TRBD2	TGTGCCAGCAGCTTGGGATCGCCGGGAGGCAACCCCTACGAGCAGTACTTC	CASSLGSPGGNPYEQYF
TRBV14	TRBJ2-5	NA	NA	TGTGCCAGCAGCCAAAGGTCCCGACTTTTGTACCAAGAGACCCAGTACTTC	CASSQRSRLLYQETQYF
TRBV4-1	TRBJ2-2	few	NA	TGCGCCAGCAGCCAGTCCGGGGTCACCGGGGAGCTGTTTTTT	CASSQSGVTGELFF
TRBV12-3/TRBV12-4	TRBJ2-6	once	NA	TGTGCCAGCAGCAACTCTGGGGCCAACGTCCTGACTTTC	CASSNSGANVLTF
TRBV7-9	TRBJ2-1	NA	NA	TGTGCCAGCACCCCCCCCGCAGGCGGGGGCAGCTCCTACAATGAGCAGTTCTTC	CASTPPAGGGSSYNEQFF
TRBV3-1/TRBV3-2	TRBJ1-6	NA	TRBD1	TGTGCCAGCAGCCAAGGACAGGGGGCTTATTCACCCCTCCACTTT	CASSQGQGAYSPLHF
TRBV2	TRBJ1-5	NA	TRBD1	TGTGCCAGCAGTGGTTACTGGGACAGGGCATTGGATAGCAATCAGCCCCAGCATTTT	CASSGYWDRALDSNQPQHF
TRBV27	TRBJ2-2	NA	TRBD2	TGTGCCAGCGGCGCAGCGGGAGGAACCGGGGAGCTGTTTTTT	CASGAAGGTGELFF
TRBV6-5	TRBJ2-3	few	TRBD1	TGTGCCAGCGGGGACAGTAGCACAGATACGCAGTATTTT	CASGDSSTDTQYF
TRBV5-1	TRBJ2-3	NA	NA	TGCGCCAGCAGCGGGGGGTCAGTTAGCACAGATACGCAGTATTTT	CASSGGSVSTDTQYF
TRBV2	TRBJ2-7	NA	NA	TGTGCCAGCAGTGCCCGGGGATCAAGCTCCTACGAGCAGTACTTC	CASSARGSSSYEQYF
TRBV20-1	TRBJ2-1	NA	TRBD1	TGCAGTGCAGTTAAACAGGGGGCTGGGTTCTTC	CSAVKQGAGFF
TRBV7-9	TRBJ2-3	NA	TRBD2	TGTGCCAGCAGCCCCCCTTTCGGCGGGAGTGATACGCAGTATTTT	CASSPPFGGSDTQYF
TRBV27	TRBJ2-1	NA	TRBD2	TGTGCCAGCAGTTCGACTAGCGGATCCTACAATGAGCAGTTCTTC	CASSSTSGSYNEQFF
TRBV15	TRBJ2-5	NA	TRBD2	TGTGCCACCAGCAGAGACGCGGGAGAGACAGAGACCCAGTACTTC	CATSRDAGETETQYF
TRBV6-2/TRBV6-3	TRBJ1-5	NA	TRBD1	TGTGCCAGCAGTTATTGGGACAGAGACCGGCAGCCCCAGCATTTT	CASSYWDRDRQPQHF
TRBV7-2	TRBJ2-1	NA	TRBD2	TGTGCCAGCAGCTTCCCCGGGACTACCCCCCGAGAGCAGTTCTTC	CASSFPGTTPREQFF
TRBV27	TRBJ2-7	NA	NA	TGTGCCAGCAGTCCCCCGGGACTTGTCCCCTACGAGCAGTACTTC	CASSPPGLVPYEQYF
TRBV24-1	TRBJ2-1	NA	TRBD2	TGTGCCACCAGTGATCCTAGCGGGAGTTCCTCGGGAGATGAGCAGTTCTTC	CATSDPSGSSSGDEQFF
TRBV29-1	TRBJ2-3	NA	TRBD2	TGCAGCGTTACCGGGACTAGCGGGAGGGATGGCACAGATACGCAGTATTTT	CSVTGTSGRDGTDTQYF
TRBV7-8	TRBJ2-5	NA	TRBD1	TGTGCCAGCAGCCCTACAGGGGGCTGGCGAGAGACCCAGTACTTC	CASSPTGGWRETQYF
TRBV7-2	TRBJ2-7	NA	NA	TGTGCCAGCAGCTTGGTTGGCGGGGTTTACGAGCAGTACTTC	CASSLVGGVYEQYF
TRBV29-1	TRBJ2-2	NA	NA	TGCAGCGTCCAGGACTACAGGTCCGGGGAGCTGTTTTTT	CSVQDYRSGELFF
TRBV5-4	TRBJ2-5	NA	NA	TGTGCCAGCAGTTTTTTTACAGGGAACCAAGAGACCCAGTACTTC	CASSFFTGNQETQYF
TRBV3-1/TRBV3-2	TRBJ2-3	few	NA	TGTGCCAGCAGCCAAGAAGGGGTTTATACGCAGTATTTT	CASSQEGVYTQYF
TRBV5-4	TRBJ2-5	NA	NA	TGTGCCAGCAGCTTCAGTCTCCAAGAGACCCAGTACTTC	CASSFSLQETQYF
TRBV21-1	TRBJ2-2	NA	NA	TGTGCCAGCAGCAAAAGAGGGCAGGCCGGGGAGCTGTTTTTT	CASSKRGQAGELFF
TRBV10-1	TRBJ2-1	NA	TRBD2	TGCGCCAGCAGTGAAGGGACTAGCGGATACAATGAGCAGTTCTTC	CASSEGTSGYNEQFF
TRBV2	TRBJ1-1	NA	NA	TGTGCCAGCATCGCCGGGACAAAAGCTTTCTTT	CASIAGTKAFF
TRBV3-1/TRBV3-2	TRBJ2-3	NA	NA	TGTGCCAGCAGCGGGACACCGACAGATACGCAGTATTTT	CASSGTPTDTQYF
TRBV5-5	TRBJ2-6	NA	NA	TGTGCCAGCAGCTTTCCCAGGGGACGCGGGGCCAACGTCCTGACTTTC	CASSFPRGRGANVLTF
TRBV5-1	TRBJ2-7	NA	NA	TGCGCCAGCAGCTCAGGAGGGACCAACTACGAGCAGTACTTC	CASSSGGTNYEQYF
TRBV10-3	TRBJ1-6	NA	NA	TGTGCCATCAGTCACCCCGGGGGAGACCCGAGCGATTCACCCCTCCACTTT	CAISHPGGDPSDSPLHF
TRBV2	TRBJ1-1	NA	NA	TGTGCCAGCAGTGGCCTACTTCAGAACACTGAAGCTTTCTTT	CASSGLLQNTEAFF
TRBV29-1	TRBJ2-7	NA	TRBD2	TGCAGCGGTACTAGCGGGAGTATTAACGAGCAGTACTTC	CSGTSGSINEQYF
TRBV27	TRBJ2-2	NA	TRBD1	TGTGCCAGCAGTGAGACAGGGGGCCCCGGGGAGCTGTTTTTT	CASSETGGPGELFF
TRBV28	TRBJ2-7	many	TRBD1	TGTGCCAGCAGTTCACCTCGGACAGGGAAAGACGAGCAGTACTTC	CASSSPRTGKDEQYF
TRBV28	TRBJ1-2	NA	TRBD1	TGTGCCAGCACCCCCGGGAAGGGGGCGCGTGGCTACACCTTC	CASTPGKGARGYTF